The table lists the clone carrying this T cell receptor beta chain with a count of one. Authors' analysis steps: Amplified reference gene primers provided the basis for estimating nucleated cell counts. Assay used: immunoSEQ multiplex PCR; TCRdb lists only in-frame clones, some missing. V and J calls and clone size are as listed in that table; D and trimming were resolved from the DNA. The sample includes about 150,000 clones, 70% to 90% of them seen just once. Germline CDR1 and CDR2: SEHNR and FQNEAQ (reference sequence). The CDR3 length is 12 residues. V was cut by 1 base and J by 15 bases, with 13 bases left in between. The sample comes from a study of blood T cell repertoires in COVID-19. Study context: Samples taken during acute and convalescent COVID-19 were collected in the United States, Italy and Spain. The cDNA or gDNA used as material had been derived from T cells, B-cell-depleted T cells, or PBMCs.

The receptor was isolated from a man aged 55 to 70 with acute or convalescent COVID-19. Input material: peripheral blood. V and J are TRBV7-9 and TRBJ2-1; D possibly corresponds to TRBD2 (5 bases). The CDR3 DNA follows: TGTGCCAGCAGCTTAGAGGTGGAGGACCCGTTCTTC. It specifies CASSLEVEDPFF. The full variable domain, with the rest looked up from reference TRBV7-9 and TRBJ2-1, is DTGVSQNPRHKITKRGQNVTFRCDPISEHNRLYWYRQTLGQGPEFLTYFQNEAQLEKSRLLSDRFSAERPKGSFSTLEIQRTEQGDSAMYLCASSLEVEDPFFGPGTRLTVL.